The 30 T cell receptor beta chains presented below share a single source sample, sequenced in a study of T-cell memory formation after mild COVID-19. TCRdb re-called the 5' RACE reads with MiXCR, one entry per CDR3 protein. The sample includes just over 350,000 distinct CDR3 sequences, roughly an eighth of them seen just once. Sequencing used PBMCs or a T cell subset sorted from them (not recorded which). The origin of the receptors is a man between 18 and 35 years old who had mild COVID-19 (a few samples of this study predate the infection). Cell type and time point are not known.

This sequence joins TRBV5-6 and TRBJ1-1; D not resolved. The germline V gene has CDR1 SGHDT and CDR2 YYEEEE. The V end was cut by 4 bases, the J end by 1 base, with 14 bases between. This CDR3 is built from 15 residues. In DNA, the CDR3 is TGTGCCAGCAGCCTCCTGGGCTGTGGGAACACTGAAGCTTTCTTT. It yields the protein CASSLLGCGNTEAFF.

The chain couples TRBV12-3 or TRBV12-4 to TRBJ1-2; D not certain. The CDR3 loop spans 13 amino acids. Between the trimmed V and J ends, which lost 5 bases and 8 bases, there was a span of 15 bases. This chain's CDR3 is CASSPRGAWGYTF. The CDR3 nucleotides are TGTGCCAGCAGTCCTCGGGGAGCCTGGGGCTACACCTTC.

This chain joins TRBV2 and TRBJ2-2; D not resolved. The CDR3 totals 15 residues. Germline assignment: CDR1 SNHLY and CDR2 FYNNEI. V was shortened by 2 bases and J by 7 bases, with 14 bases between the two germline ends. The DNA of the CDR3 is TGTGCCAGCAGTGAAAGAACGGGTCTTGGCGGGGAGCTGTTTTTT. As protein: CASSERTGLGGELFF.

This clonotype has only a few counts. J is TRBJ2-7 and V is TRBV5-1, with 7 bases fitting TRBD2. With V trimmed by 0 bases and J by 3 bases, 9 bases remained unmatched. The CDR3 contains 16 residues. Looked up from germline, CDR1 is SGHRS and CDR2 is YFSETQ. The CDR3 DNA is TGCGCCAGCAGCTTGGGGTTGGCTAGCGGAGTCTACGAGCAGTACTTC. Translated, it gives CASSLGLASGVYEQYF. Combining the CDR3 with reference TRBV5-1 and TRBJ2-7 gives the whole variable domain KAGVTQTPRYLIKTRGQQVTLSCSPISGHRSVSWYQQTPGQGLQFLFEYFSETQRNKGNFPGRFSGRQFSNSRSEMNVSTLELGDSALYLCASSLGLASGVYEQYFGPGTRLTVT.

The V call is TRBV6-4, the J call TRBJ1-2, with a weak D call TRBD1 (5 bases). Germline V CDR1 and CDR2: MRHNA, SNTAGT. V was cut by 3 bases and J by 8 bases, with 13 bases left in between. This CDR3 comprises 13 residues. The CDR3 region has the DNA TGTGCCAGCAGTGAGGGGCGCGGCGGGGGCTACACCTTC. Protein: CASSEGRGGGYTF.

This clonotype was found a few times. The chain carries TRBV6-2 or TRBV6-3 and TRBJ2-7; 10 bases are shared with TRBD1. Trimming cost V 6 bases and J 2 bases; bases outside gene matches: 7. This CDR3 has 15 residues. The germline V gene encodes CDR1 MNHEY and CDR2 SVGEGT. CDR3 in amino acids: CASSARQGATYEQYV. CDR3 nucleotide sequence: TGTGCCAGCAGCGCTAGACAGGGGGCAACCTACGAGCAGTACGTC.

The chain carries TRBV7-9 and TRBJ2-7; D is ambiguous. The germline gives CDR1 SEHNR, CDR2 FQNEAQ (reference sequence). This CDR3 has 13 amino acids. Trimming removed 5 bases from V and 3 bases from J, with 11 bases in between. The DNA for the CDR3 is TGTGCCAGCAGCCGACATATGTTCTACGAGCAGTACGTC. It codes for CASSRHMFYEQYV.

Only a few counts were recorded for this clonotype. This chain joins TRBV7-6 and TRBJ2-3, with D possibly being TRBD1 (6 bases). The germline CDR1 and CDR2 sequences are SGHVS and FNYEAQ. V shed 5 bases and J shed 0 bases, with 21 bases lying between them. The CDR3 consists of 18 residues. In nucleotides, the CDR3 is TGTGCCAGCAGCGTAACCCAAGAGGACAGCGCTAGCACAGATACGCAGTATTTT. Translating it yields CASSVTQEDSASTDTQYF.

This clonotype was observed a handful of times. The chain has TRBV6-5 and TRBJ2-3, with D possibly TRBD2 on 6 matching bases. Trimming took 7 bases from V and 6 from J, leaving 11 bases between them. Looked up from germline, CDR1 is MNHEY and CDR2 is SVGAGI. The CDR3 spans 12 residues. In DNA, the CDR3 is TGTGCCAGCACCGGGGGTTCGGATACGCAGTATTTT. This codes for CASTGGSDTQYF.

The chain employs TRBV4-3 and TRBJ1-2; D is uncertain. The V end lost 2 bases, the J end lost 4 bases, and 11 bases lay between the germline ends. CDR1 is LGHNA and CDR2 is YSLEER in the germline V gene. The CDR3 has 14 amino acids. The DNA of the CDR3 is TGCGCCAGCAGCCAATTCCAGAATTTCTATGGCTACACCTTC. Translating gives CASSQFQNFYGYTF.

The V call is TRBV5-1, the J call TRBJ2-3, with 14 bases fitting TRBD2. The V gene's germline CDR1 is SGHRS and CDR2 YFSETQ. V was clipped by 7 bases and J by 7 bases; unmatched bases: 8. This CDR3 has 15 residues. CDR3 in amino acids: CASGEGTSGGYTQYF. The CDR3 DNA sequence: TGCGCCAGCGGAGAAGGGACTAGCGGGGGTTATACGCAGTATTTT.

This clonotype has a handful of counts. The chain uses TRBV7-9 and TRBJ2-1; 7 bases agree with TRBD1. J was trimmed by 8 bases and V by 4 bases; bases with no gene match: 5. Germline values: CDR1 SEHNR, CDR2 FQNEAQ (reference sequence). This CDR3 is built from 13 residues. This CDR3 is CASSSRDSYEQFF. The CDR3 coding sequence is TGTGCCAGCAGCTCCCGGGACAGCTATGAGCAGTTCTTC.

The chain has TRBV5-1 and TRBJ2-3, with D possibly called TRBD1 or TRBD2 (5 bases each). V was trimmed by 0 bases and J by 0 bases, leaving 8 bases between them. Looked up from germline, CDR1 is SGHRS and CDR2 is YFSETQ. The CDR3 totals 15 residues. The CDR3 spells CASSLVGESTDTQYF. The CDR3 DNA reads as TGCGCCAGCAGCTTGGTGGGGGAAAGCACAGATACGCAGTATTTT.

In its sample, this clonotype was seen many times. V and J are TRBV7-9 and TRBJ1-1; 8 bases fit TRBD1. V trimming: 5 bases; J trimming: 12 bases; junction bases outside the gene matches: 5. This CDR3 spans 11 amino acids. Germline-derived CDR1 and CDR2 are SEHNR and FQNEAQ (reference sequence). For the CDR3, the DNA is TGTGCCAGCAGCCAGGACAGGGTGCCTTTCTTT. Residues: CASSQDRVPFF.

This chain connects TRBV2 to TRBJ2-1, with TRBD1 as a possible D gene (5 bases). This CDR3 comprises 14 residues. The V end was cut by 9 bases, the J end by 2 bases, with 14 bases between. Germline V gene lookup returns CDR1 SNHLY and CDR2 FYNNEI. The CDR3 DNA is TGTGCCAGTCAATTTAGGGGCCCCTACAATGAGCAGTTCTTC. It specifies CASQFRGPYNEQFF.

The rearrangement joins TRBV6-6 to TRBJ2-3, with 9 bases that match TRBD1. Trimming cost V 5 bases and J 7 bases; bases outside gene matches: 10. CDR3 length: 15 residues. Germline V gives CDR1 MNHNY, CDR2 SVGAGI (reference sequence). In DNA form, the CDR3 reads TGTGCCAGCAGTCCACAGGGGGCGAAACAATATACGCAGTATTTT. Translated, it gives CASSPQGAKQYTQYF.

This clonotype has a handful of counts. The chain employs TRBV18 and TRBJ1-2, with D possibly being TRBD1 (5 bases). CDR3 length equals 13 residues. The germline CDR1 and CDR2 sequences are KGHSH and LQKENI. V lost 3 bases and J lost 4, with 9 bases in between. CDR3 in amino acids: CASSPEGLYGYTF. In DNA, the CDR3 is TGTGCCAGCTCACCGGAGGGGCTCTATGGCTACACCTTC.

V and J are TRBV27 and TRBJ1-1, with D uncertain. The CDR3 spans 13 residues. The V gene's germline CDR1 is MNHEY and CDR2 SMNVEV (reference sequence). V lost 3 bases and J lost 3, with 8 bases in between. CDR3 in amino acids: CASSFYSDTEAFF. In DNA, the CDR3 is TGTGCCAGCAGTTTTTACAGTGACACTGAAGCTTTCTTT.

In its sample, this clonotype was seen a few times. The rearrangement links TRBV7-2 to TRBJ1-1; 7 nucleotides match TRBD1. The CDR3 sequence is 12 residues long. Germline lookup yields CDR1 SGHTA and CDR2 FQGNSA. The ends lost 5 bases at V and 11 bases at J; junction bases unmatched: 8. In nucleotides, the CDR3 is TGTGCCAGCAGCCCTACAGGGGATCGGGCTTTCTTT. Translation: CASSPTGDRAFF.

The chain combines TRBV5-4 with TRBJ2-3; D is possibly TRBD2 (7 bases). The V and J ends lost 4 bases and 7 bases respectively, with 19 bases between them. The CDR3 is 15 residues long. Per the germline V gene, CDR1 is SGHNT and CDR2 is YYREEE (reference sequence). The CDR3 is CASSRGGDQAHTQYF. The CDR3 bases are TGTGCCAGCAGCAGGGGGGGTGACCAAGCGCATACGCAGTATTTT.

The V call is TRBV6-6, the J call TRBJ1-2; D gene ambiguous. Germline V gives CDR1 MNHNY, CDR2 SVGAGI (reference sequence). V was cut by 0 bases and J by 4 bases, with 3 bases left in between. The CDR3 is 12 amino acids. The CDR3 loop reads CASSYSRYGYTF. The CDR3 DNA follows: TGTGCCAGCAGTTACTCCCGCTATGGCTACACCTTC.

The chain couples TRBV14 to TRBJ2-3; 12 bases match TRBD1. V gave up 1 base and J gave up 5 bases; unmatched junction bases: 4. Germline V gives CDR1 SGHDN, CDR2 FVKESK. This CDR3 contains 16 residues. As DNA, the CDR3 is TGTGCCAGCAGCCAAGTGGGGGACAGGGGGCTAGATACGCAGTATTTT. Protein: CASSQVGDRGLDTQYF.

This clonotype was picked up a small number of times. The chain links TRBV20-1 to TRBJ1-4, with a weak D call TRBD1 (5 bases). Trimming shortened V by 5 bases and J by 8 bases, and 15 bases separated the two germline ends. The length of the CDR3 is 13 residues. CDR1 DFQATT and CDR2 SNEGSKA come from the germline V gene (reference sequence). The CDR3 reads CSARDFSGEKLFF. Written as DNA, the CDR3 is TGCAGTGCTCGGGACTTTTCAGGCGAAAAACTGTTTTTT.

This clonotype has a handful of counts. The chain couples TRBV5-1 to TRBJ1-1; 12 bases are a match to TRBD1. Germline V lookup: CDR1 SGHRS, CDR2 YFSETQ. The CDR3 totals 15 residues. The V and J ends lost 3 bases and 3 bases, in that order; junction bases with no gene match: 3. The DNA of the CDR3 is TGCGCCAGCAGCTGGGGGACAGGGGGCGACACTGAAGCTTTCTTT. As protein: CASSWGTGGDTEAFF.

The chain combines TRBV24-1 with TRBJ2-1; 9 nucleotides line up with TRBD1. Losses at the gene ends were 6 bases for V and 8 bases for J; bases not matched to a gene: 13. Germline V lookup: CDR1 KGHDR, CDR2 SFDVKD. The CDR3 runs to 16 residues. This chain's CDR3 is CATSPRTRTGADEQFF. The CDR3 DNA is TGTGCCACCAGTCCCCGAACTCGGACAGGGGCCGATGAGCAGTTCTTC.

This clonotype was detected a few times. The chain recombines TRBV12-3 or TRBV12-4 with TRBJ1-5; unclear D gene. The CDR3 sequence is 14 residues long. V lost 7 bases to trimming and J lost 3 bases, with 13 bases between them. The CDR3 DNA sequence: TGTGCCAGCACCGAGGACTTCCTCAATCAGCCCCAGCATTTT. Protein product: CASTEDFLNQPQHF.

The V and J genes are TRBV11-2 and TRBJ1-2, with 8 positions matching TRBD1. The CDR3 length is 14 residues. Germline trimming cut 7 bases from V and 2 bases from J; bases unmatched to any gene: 6. Germline loops: CDR1 SGHAT, CDR2 FQNNGV. The CDR3 here is CASTPGQGNYGYTF. The CDR3 DNA follows: TGTGCCAGCACGCCCGGACAGGGAAACTATGGCTACACCTTC.

The CDR3 sequence is CASSLTSGGARETQYF. For the CDR3, the DNA is TGTGCCAGCAGCCTAACTAGCGGGGGGGCCCGGGAGACCCAGTACTTC. The genes are TRBV7-2 and TRBJ2-5; 13 bases fit TRBD2. CDR1 is SGHTA, CDR2 FQGNSA, per germline. V shed 5 bases, J shed 5 bases, and the junction held 8 bases outside the gene matches. CDR3 length: 16 residues. Complete variable domain (other parts from reference TRBV7-2 and TRBJ2-5): GAGVSQSPSNKVTEKGKDVELRCDPISGHTALYWYRQSLGQGLEFLIYFQGNSAPDKSGLPSDRFSAERTGGSVSTLTIQRTQQEDSAVYLCASSLTSGGARETQYFGPGTRLLVL.

The chain links TRBV9 to TRBJ2-3, with TRBD2 identical over 11 bases. J lost 3 bases, V lost 4 bases, and 10 bases had no gene match. This CDR3 has 17 amino acids. Germline V gives CDR1 SGDLS, CDR2 YYNGEE. CDR3 sequence (DNA): TGTGCCAGCAGCTCCCAATTCCCTAGCGGGAGGACAGATACGCAGTATTTT. Translating it yields CASSSQFPSGRTDTQYF.

V gene TRBV28 combines with J gene TRBJ1-2; 9 nucleotides agree with TRBD1. Trimming at V came to 6 bases and at J to 5 bases, leaving 10 bases not matched to a gene. This CDR3 contains 15 residues. Germline loops: CDR1 MDHEN, CDR2 SYDVKM. This CDR3 is CASRDSGQGFYGYTF. DNA for the CDR3: TGTGCCAGCAGAGATTCGGGACAGGGTTTTTATGGCTACACCTTC.